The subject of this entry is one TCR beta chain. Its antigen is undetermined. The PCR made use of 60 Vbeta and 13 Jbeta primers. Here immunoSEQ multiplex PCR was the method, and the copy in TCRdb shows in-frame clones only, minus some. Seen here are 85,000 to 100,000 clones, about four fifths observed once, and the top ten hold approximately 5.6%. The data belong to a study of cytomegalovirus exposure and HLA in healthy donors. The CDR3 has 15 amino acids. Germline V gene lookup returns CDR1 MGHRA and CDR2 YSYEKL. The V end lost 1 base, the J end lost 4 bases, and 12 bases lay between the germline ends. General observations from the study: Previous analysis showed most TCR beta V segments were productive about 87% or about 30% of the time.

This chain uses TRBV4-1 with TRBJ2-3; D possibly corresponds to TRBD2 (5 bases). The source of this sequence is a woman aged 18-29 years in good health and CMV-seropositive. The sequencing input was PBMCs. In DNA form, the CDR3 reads TGCGCCAGCAGCCAAGTGGGAGTACAGTCAGATACGCAGTATTTT. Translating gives CASSQVGVQSDTQYF.